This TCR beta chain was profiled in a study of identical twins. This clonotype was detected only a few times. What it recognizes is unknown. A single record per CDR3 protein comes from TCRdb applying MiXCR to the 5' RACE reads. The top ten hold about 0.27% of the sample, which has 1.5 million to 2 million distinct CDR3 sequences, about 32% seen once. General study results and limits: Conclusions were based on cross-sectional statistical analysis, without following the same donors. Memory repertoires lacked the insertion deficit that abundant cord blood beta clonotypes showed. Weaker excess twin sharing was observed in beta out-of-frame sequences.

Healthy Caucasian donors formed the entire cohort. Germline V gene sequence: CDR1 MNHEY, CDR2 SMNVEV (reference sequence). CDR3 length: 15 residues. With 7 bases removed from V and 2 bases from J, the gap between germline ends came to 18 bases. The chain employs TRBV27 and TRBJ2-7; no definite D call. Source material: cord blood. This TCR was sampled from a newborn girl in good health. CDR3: CASMVRFWPAYEQYF. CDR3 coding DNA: TGTGCCAGCATGGTCCGGTTTTGGCCCGCCTACGAGCAGTACTTC.